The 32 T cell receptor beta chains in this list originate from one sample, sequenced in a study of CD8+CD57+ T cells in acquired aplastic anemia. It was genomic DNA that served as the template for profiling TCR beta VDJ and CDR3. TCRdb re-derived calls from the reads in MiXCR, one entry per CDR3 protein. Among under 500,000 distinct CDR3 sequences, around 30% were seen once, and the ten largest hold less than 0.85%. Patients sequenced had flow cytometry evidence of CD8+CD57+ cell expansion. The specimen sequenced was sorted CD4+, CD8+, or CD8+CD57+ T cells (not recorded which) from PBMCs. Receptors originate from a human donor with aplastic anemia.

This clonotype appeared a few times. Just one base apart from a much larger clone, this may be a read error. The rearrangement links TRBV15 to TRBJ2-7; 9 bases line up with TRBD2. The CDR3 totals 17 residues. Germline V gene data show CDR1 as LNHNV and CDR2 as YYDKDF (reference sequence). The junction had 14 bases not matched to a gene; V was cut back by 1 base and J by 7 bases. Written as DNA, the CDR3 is TGTGCCACCAGCAGAGTTGGGGCGGGAGGGCCATACAATGAGCAGTACTTC. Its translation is CATSRVGAGGPYNEQYF. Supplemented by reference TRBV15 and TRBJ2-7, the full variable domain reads DAMVIQNPRYQVTQFGKPVTLSCSQTLNHNVMYWYQQKSSQAPKLLFHYYDKDFNNEADTPDNFQSRRPNTSFCFLDIRSPGLGDTAMYLCATSRVGAGGPYNEQYFGPGTRLTVT.

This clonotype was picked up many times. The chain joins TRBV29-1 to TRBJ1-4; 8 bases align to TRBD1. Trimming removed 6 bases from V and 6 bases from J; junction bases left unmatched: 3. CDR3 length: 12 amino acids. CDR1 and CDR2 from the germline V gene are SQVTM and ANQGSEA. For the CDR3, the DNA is TGCAGCGTCCTACAGGGGGATGAAAAACTGTTTTTT. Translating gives CSVLQGDEKLFF.

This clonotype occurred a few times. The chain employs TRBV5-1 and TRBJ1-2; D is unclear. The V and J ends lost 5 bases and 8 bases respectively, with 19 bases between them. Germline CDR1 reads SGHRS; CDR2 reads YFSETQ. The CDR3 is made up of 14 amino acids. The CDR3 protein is CASSLSDDRQGYTF. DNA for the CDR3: TGCGCCAGCAGTCTATCAGACGATCGTCAGGGCTACACCTTC. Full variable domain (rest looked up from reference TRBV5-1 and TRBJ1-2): KAGVTQTPRYLIKTRGQQVTLSCSPISGHRSVSWYQQTPGQGLQFLFEYFSETQRNKGNFPGRFSGRQFSNSRSEMNVSTLELGDSALYLCASSLSDDRQGYTFGSGTRLTVV.

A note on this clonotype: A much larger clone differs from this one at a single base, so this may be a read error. The CDR3 sequence is CASSLDGLVAYEQYF. The CDR3 nucleotides are TGCGCCAGCAGCTTAGACGGACTAGTGGCGTACGAGCAGTACTTC. This chain links TRBV5-1 with TRBJ2-7, with 7 nucleotides matching TRBD2. CDR1 is SGHRS, CDR2 YFSETQ, per germline. This CDR3 spans 15 amino acids. Trimming at V came to 2 bases and at J to 4 bases, leaving 9 bases not matched to a gene.

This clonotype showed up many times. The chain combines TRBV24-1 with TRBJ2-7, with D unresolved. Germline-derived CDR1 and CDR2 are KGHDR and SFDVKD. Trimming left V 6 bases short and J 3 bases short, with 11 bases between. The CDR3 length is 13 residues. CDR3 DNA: TGTGCCACCAGTTTTTCAGAAGGCTACGAGCAGTACTTC. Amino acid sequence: CATSFSEGYEQYF.

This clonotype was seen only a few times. The CDR3 region has the DNA TGCAGTGCTAGGACTAGCGGGAGTAGAAATGAGCAGTTCTTC. This codes for CSARTSGSRNEQFF. This chain connects TRBV20-1 to TRBJ2-1; 12 bases are a match to TRBD2. CDR3 length equals 14 residues. Looked up from germline, CDR1 is DFQATT and CDR2 is SNEGSKA (reference sequence). Unmatched junction bases numbered 4, after V lost 3 bases and J lost 7 bases.

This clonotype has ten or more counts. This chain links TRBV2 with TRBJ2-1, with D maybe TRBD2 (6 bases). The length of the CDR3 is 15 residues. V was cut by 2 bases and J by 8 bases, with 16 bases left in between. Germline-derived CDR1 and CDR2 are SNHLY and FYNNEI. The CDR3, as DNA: TGTGCCAGCAGTGAACAGGAGGGGTCTATCCATGAGCAGTTCTTC. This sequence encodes CASSEQEGSIHEQFF.

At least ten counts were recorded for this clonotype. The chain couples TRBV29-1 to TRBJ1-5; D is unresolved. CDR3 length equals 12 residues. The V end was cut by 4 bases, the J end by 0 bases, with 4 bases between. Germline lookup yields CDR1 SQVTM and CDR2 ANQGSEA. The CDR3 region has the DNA TGCAGCGTTGCAGATAGCAATCAGCCCCAGCATTTT. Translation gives CSVADSNQPQHF.

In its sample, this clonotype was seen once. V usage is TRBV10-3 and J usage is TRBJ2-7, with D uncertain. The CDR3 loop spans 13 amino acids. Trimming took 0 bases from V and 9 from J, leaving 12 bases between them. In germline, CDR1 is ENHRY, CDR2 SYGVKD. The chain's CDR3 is CAISESWVGGQYF. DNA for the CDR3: TGTGCCATCAGTGAGTCGTGGGTTGGCGGGCAGTACTTC.

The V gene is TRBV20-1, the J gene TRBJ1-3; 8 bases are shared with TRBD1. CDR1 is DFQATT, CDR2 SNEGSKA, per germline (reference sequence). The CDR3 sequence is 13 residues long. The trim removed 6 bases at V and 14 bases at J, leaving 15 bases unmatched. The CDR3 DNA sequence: TGCAGTGCGTCGAACCGACAGGGGAATGTGTTATATTTT. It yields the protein CSASNRQGNVLYF.

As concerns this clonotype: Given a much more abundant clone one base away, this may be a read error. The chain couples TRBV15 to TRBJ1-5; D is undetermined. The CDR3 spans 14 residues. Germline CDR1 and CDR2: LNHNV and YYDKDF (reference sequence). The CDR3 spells CAASEGPTNQPQHF. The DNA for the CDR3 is TGTGCCGCCAGCGAAGGTCCGACCAATCAGCCCCAGCATTTT. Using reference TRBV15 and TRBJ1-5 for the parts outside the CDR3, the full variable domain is DAMVIQNPRYQVTQFGKPVTLSCSQTLNHNVMYWYQQKSSQAPKLLFHYYDKDFNNEADTPDNFQSRRPNTSFCFLDIRSPGLGDTAMYLCAASEGPTNQPQHFGDGTRLSIL.

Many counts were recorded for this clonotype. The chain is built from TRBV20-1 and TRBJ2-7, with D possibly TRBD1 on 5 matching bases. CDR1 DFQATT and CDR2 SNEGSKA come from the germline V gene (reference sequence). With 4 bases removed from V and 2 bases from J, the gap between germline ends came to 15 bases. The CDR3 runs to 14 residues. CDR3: CSAIGVTIAYEQYF. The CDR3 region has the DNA TGCAGTGCTATAGGGGTCACCATCGCCTACGAGCAGTACTTC.

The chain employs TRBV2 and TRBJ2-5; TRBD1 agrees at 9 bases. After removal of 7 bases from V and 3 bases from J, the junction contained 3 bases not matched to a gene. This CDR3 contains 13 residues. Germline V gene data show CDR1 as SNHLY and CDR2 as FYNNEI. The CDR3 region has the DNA TGTGCCAGCACCGGGACAGGGAAAGAGACCCAGTACTTC. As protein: CASTGTGKETQYF.

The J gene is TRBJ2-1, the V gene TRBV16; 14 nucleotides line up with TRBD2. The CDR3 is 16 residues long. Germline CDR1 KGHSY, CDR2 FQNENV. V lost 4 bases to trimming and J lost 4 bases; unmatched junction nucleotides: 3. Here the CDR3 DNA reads TGTGCCAGCAGCCGACTAGCGGGGGGGGTGTACAATGAGCAGTTCTTC. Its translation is CASSRLAGGVYNEQFF.

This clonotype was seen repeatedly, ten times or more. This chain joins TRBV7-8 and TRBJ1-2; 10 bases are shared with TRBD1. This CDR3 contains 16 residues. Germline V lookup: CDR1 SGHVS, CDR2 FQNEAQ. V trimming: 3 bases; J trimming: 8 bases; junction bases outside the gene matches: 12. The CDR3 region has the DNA TGTGCCAGCAGCTTTGCGGTCGGGACAGGGGTATCCGGCTACACCTTC. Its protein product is CASSFAVGTGVSGYTF.

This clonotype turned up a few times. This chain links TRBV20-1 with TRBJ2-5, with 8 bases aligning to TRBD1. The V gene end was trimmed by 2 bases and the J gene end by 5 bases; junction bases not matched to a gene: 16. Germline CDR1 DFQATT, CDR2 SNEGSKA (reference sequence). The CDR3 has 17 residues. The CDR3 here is CSARFRVPRGRGETQYF. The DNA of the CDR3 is TGCAGTGCTAGATTCCGTGTTCCCAGGGGGCGAGGGGAGACCCAGTACTTC.

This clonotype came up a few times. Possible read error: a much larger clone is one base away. The CDR3: CASSARTGQNSPPHF. The CDR3 nucleotides are TGTGCCAGCAGCGCTAGGACGGGGCAGAATTCACCCCCCCACTTT. V gene TRBV7-3 combines with J gene TRBJ1-6, with D possibly matching TRBD1 (5 bases). The CDR3 loop spans 15 amino acids. Germline V lookup: CDR1 SGHTA, CDR2 FQGTGA.

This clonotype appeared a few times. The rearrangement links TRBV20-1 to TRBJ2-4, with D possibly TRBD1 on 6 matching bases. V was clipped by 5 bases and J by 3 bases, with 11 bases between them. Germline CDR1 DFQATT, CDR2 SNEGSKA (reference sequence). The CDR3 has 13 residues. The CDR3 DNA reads TGCAGTGCTCATGACAGGAGCAAAAACATTCAGTACTTC. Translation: CSAHDRSKNIQYF.

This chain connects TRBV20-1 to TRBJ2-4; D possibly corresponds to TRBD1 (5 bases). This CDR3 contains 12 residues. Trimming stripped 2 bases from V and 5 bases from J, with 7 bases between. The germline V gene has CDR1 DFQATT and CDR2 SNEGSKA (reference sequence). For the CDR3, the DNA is TGCAGTGCTAGACAGGGCCAAAACATTCAGTACTTC. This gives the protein CSARQGQNIQYF.

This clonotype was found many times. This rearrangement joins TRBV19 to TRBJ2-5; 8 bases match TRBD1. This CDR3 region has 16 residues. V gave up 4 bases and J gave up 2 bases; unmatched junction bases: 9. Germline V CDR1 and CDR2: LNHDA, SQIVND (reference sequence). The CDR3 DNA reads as TGTGCCAGTAGTACCCATGGGACAGGAAAGCAAGAGACCCAGTACTTC. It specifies CASSTHGTGKQETQYF.

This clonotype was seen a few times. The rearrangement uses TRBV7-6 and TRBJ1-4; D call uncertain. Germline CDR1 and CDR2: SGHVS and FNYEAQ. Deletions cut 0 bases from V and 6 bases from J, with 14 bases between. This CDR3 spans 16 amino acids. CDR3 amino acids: CASSLAPLGPDEKLFF. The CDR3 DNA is TGTGCCAGCAGCTTAGCGCCGCTGGGTCCAGATGAAAAACTGTTTTTT.

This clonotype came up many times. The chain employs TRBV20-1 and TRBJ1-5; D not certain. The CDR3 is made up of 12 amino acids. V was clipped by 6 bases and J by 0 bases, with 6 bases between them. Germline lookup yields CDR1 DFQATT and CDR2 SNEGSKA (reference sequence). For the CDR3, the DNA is TGCAGTGCACAGCATAGCAATCAGCCCCAGCATTTT. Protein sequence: CSAQHSNQPQHF.

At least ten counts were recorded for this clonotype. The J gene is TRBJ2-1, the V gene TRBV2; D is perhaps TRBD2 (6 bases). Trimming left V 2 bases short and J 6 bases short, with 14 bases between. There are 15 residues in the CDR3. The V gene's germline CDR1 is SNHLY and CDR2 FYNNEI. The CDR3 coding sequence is TGTGCCAGCAGTGAACTACTAGCAGGAGGCAATGAGCAGTTCTTC. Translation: CASSELLAGGNEQFF.

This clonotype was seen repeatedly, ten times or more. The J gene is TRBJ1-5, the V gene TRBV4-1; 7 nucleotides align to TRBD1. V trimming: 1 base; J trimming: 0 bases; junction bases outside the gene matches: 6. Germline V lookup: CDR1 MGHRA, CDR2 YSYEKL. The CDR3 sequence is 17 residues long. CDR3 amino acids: CASSQGGTAYSNQPQHF. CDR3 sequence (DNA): TGCGCCAGCAGCCAAGGAGGGACAGCATATAGCAATCAGCCCCAGCATTTT.

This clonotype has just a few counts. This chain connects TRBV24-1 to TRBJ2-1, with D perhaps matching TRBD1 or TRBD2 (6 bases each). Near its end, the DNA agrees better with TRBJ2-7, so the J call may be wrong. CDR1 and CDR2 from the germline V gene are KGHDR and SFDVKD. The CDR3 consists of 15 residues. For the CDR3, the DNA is TGTGCCACCAGTGATAAGGGGGGCTCCTACAATGAGCAGTACTTC. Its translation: CATSDKGGSYNEQYF.

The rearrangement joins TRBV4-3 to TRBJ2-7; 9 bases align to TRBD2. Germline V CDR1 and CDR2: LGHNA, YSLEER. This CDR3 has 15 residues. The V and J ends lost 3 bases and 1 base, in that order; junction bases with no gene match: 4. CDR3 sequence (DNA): TGCGCCAGCAGCCATGAGCGGGGGGATTCCTACGAGCAGTACTTC. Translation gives CASSHERGDSYEQYF.

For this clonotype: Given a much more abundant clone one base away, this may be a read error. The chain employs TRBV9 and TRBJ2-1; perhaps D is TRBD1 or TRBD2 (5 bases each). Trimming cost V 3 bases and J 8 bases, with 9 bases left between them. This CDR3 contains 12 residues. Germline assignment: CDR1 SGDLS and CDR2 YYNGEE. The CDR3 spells CASSGDRDEQFF. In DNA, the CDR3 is TGTGCCAGCAGCGGGGACCGTGATGAGCAGTTCTTC.

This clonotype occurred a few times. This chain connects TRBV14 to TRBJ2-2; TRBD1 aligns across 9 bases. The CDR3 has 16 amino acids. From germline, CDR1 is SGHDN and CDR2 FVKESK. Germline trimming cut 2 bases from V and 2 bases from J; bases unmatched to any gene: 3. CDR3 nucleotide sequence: TGTGCCAGCAGCCAAAACAGGGGGCTAAACACCGGGGAGCTGTTTTTT. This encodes CASSQNRGLNTGELFF.

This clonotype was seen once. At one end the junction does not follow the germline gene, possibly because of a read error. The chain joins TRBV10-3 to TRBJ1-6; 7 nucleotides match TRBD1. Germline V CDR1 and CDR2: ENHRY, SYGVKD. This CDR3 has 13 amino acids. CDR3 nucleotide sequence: TGTGCCAGCAGGGGGGTAGTAGATTCACCCCCCCACTTT. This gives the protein CASRGVVDSPPHF.

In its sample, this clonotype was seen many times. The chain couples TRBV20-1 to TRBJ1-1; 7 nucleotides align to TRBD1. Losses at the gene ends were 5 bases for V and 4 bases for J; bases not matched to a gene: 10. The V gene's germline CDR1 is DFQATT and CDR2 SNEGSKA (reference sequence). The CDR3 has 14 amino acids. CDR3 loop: CSAPPETGLTEAFF. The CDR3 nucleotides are TGCAGTGCTCCCCCCGAGACAGGGCTCACTGAAGCTTTCTTT.

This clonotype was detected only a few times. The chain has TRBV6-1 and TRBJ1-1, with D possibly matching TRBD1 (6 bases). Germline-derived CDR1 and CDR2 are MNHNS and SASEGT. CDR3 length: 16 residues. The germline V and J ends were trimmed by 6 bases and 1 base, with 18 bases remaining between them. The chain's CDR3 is CASSLTTGLRNTEAFF. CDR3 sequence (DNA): TGTGCCAGCAGCCTAACCACAGGGCTTCGGAACACTGAAGCTTTCTTT.

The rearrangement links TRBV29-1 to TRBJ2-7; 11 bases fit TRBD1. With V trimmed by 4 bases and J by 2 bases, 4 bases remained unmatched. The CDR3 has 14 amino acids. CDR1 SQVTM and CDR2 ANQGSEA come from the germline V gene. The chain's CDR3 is CSVAGGQGAYEQYF. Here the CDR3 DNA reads TGCAGCGTTGCCGGGGGACAGGGGGCCTACGAGCAGTACTTC.